These 31 T cell receptor beta chains were sequenced from one sample in a study of shared clonotypes between healthy human individuals. Naive CD8 cells lacked CD45RO and underwent positive selection for CCR7, leaving out terminally differentiated effector memory CD45RA+ cells. Produced via immunoSEQ multiplex PCR; TCRdb's table is partial and in-frame only. This sample has around 2,000,000 clones, with approximately 94% found just once. The source material was naive CD8+ T cells sorted from blood. The receptor set was obtained from a man in his late teens or twenties in good health.

The rearrangement joins TRBV6-6 to TRBJ2-4; D is uncertain. V was cut by 8 bases and J by 14 bases, with 19 bases left in between. The V gene's germline CDR1 is MNHNY and CDR2 SVGAGI (reference sequence). This CDR3 comprises 12 residues. The CDR3 here is CASSPTPRPEYF. The CDR3 DNA sequence: TGTGCCAGCTCTCCCACGCCACGCCCCGAGTACTTC.

This chain uses TRBV29-1 with TRBJ2-1; the D is unclear. The CDR3 extends over 11 amino acids. The V gene's germline CDR1 is SQVTM and CDR2 ANQGSEA. V was trimmed by 6 bases and J by 2 bases, leaving 5 bases between them. CDR3 in DNA: TGCAGCGTGGGGACCTACAATGAGCAGTTCTTC. This codes for CSVGTYNEQFF.

The chain couples TRBV30 to TRBJ2-3; no definite D call. V lost 0 bases to trimming and J lost 2 bases, with 9 bases between them. The CDR3 extends over 14 amino acids. The germline gives CDR1 GTSNPN, CDR2 SVGIG (reference sequence). The CDR3 DNA reads as TGTGCCTGGAGTGTGTCACTCCCCACAGATACGCAGTATTTT. The encoded protein is CAWSVSLPTDTQYF. Full variable domain (outside the CDR3, taken from reference TRBV30 and TRBJ2-3): SQTIHQWPATLVQPVGSPLSLECTVEGTSNPNLYWYRQAAGRGLQLLFYSVGIGQISSEVPQNLSASRPQDRQFILSSKKLLLSDSGFYLCAWSVSLPTDTQYFGPGTRLTVL.

CDR3 amino acids: CASRGGGLNEKLFF. The DNA of the CDR3 is TGTGCCAGCAGGGGGGGTGGATTAAATGAAAAACTGTTTTTT. The J gene is TRBJ1-4, the V gene TRBV6-1; TRBD1 is a possible D gene (5 bases). V lost 6 bases and J 5 bases, leaving 13 bases between the germline ends. This CDR3 has 14 amino acids. The germline gives CDR1 MNHNS, CDR2 SASEGT.

This clone came up once. V gene TRBV27 combines with J gene TRBJ2-7; D is possibly TRBD1 or TRBD2 (6 bases each). CDR3 length equals 14 residues. Trimming shortened V by 3 bases and J by 3 bases, and 12 bases separated the two germline ends. The germline V gene encodes CDR1 MNHEY and CDR2 SMNVEV (reference sequence). CDR3 sequence: CASSFKGGYYEQYF. In DNA form, the CDR3 reads TGTGCCAGCAGTTTTAAGGGGGGTTACTACGAGCAGTACTTC.

Of note for this clone: The sample carries other DNA sequences with the same CDR3. The chain links TRBV7-9 to TRBJ2-1; maybe TRBD1 (6 bases). The V end lost 3 bases, the J end lost 2 bases, and 8 bases lay between the germline ends. The V gene's germline CDR1 is SEHNR and CDR2 FQNEAQ (reference sequence). This CDR3 has 14 residues. The CDR3 here is CASSLAGAYNEQFF. The DNA of the CDR3 is TGTGCCAGCAGCTTGGCAGGGGCCTACAATGAGCAGTTCTTC.

V is TRBV5-5 and J is TRBJ1-1; D is possibly TRBD1 (5 bases). This CDR3 has 16 residues. The V gene lost 1 base and the J gene lost 3 bases, with 16 bases spanning the gap. The germline gives CDR1 SGHKS, CDR2 YYEKEE (reference sequence). The CDR3 protein is CASSLWQLEGHTEAFF. The CDR3 DNA follows: TGTGCCAGCAGCTTGTGGCAGTTGGAGGGACACACTGAAGCTTTCTTT.

The V gene is TRBV9, the J gene TRBJ2-6, with D possibly being TRBD1 (6 bases). Trimming pared 2 bases from V and 2 bases from J, leaving 8 bases between. CDR1 is SGDLS and CDR2 is YYNGEE in the germline V gene. The CDR3 totals 15 residues. The CDR3 DNA reads as TGTGCCAGCAGCGTCCAGGGGCCTGGGGCCAACGTCCTGACTTTC. Its protein is CASSVQGPGANVLTF.

The chain recombines TRBV7-8 with TRBJ2-7, with 8 bases aligning to TRBD1. CDR1 and CDR2 from the germline V gene are SGHVS and FQNEAQ. Trimming at V came to 5 bases and at J to 5 bases, leaving 20 bases not matched to a gene. The CDR3 is 18 residues long. Here the CDR3 DNA reads TGTGCCAGCAGCCCAGCAGGGGACAGGCTCTCATCCCCCCACGAGCAGTACTTC. Its protein is CASSPAGDRLSSPHEQYF.

The chain couples TRBV28 to TRBJ1-5; D is possibly TRBD1 (6 bases). Trimming pared 6 bases from V and 11 bases from J, leaving 23 bases between. The germline V gene has CDR1 MDHEN and CDR2 SYDVKM. The CDR3 length is 15 residues. DNA for the CDR3: TGTGCCAGCAGCTCTACCCCGTGGGGGGCTCCGGCCCAGCATTTT. Translated, it gives CASSSTPWGAPAQHF.

The CDR3 is CASSLQGDSYGYTF. In DNA, the CDR3 is TGTGCCAGCAGCTTGCAGGGGGATAGCTATGGCTACACCTTC. The chain combines TRBV5-4 with TRBJ1-2; 7 nucleotides match TRBD1. Germline V gene data show CDR1 as SGHNT and CDR2 as YYREEE (reference sequence). J was trimmed by 4 bases and V by 1 base; bases with no gene match: 4. This CDR3 is built from 14 residues.

The V gene is TRBV10-2, the J gene TRBJ2-7; no clear D. Germline loops: CDR1 WSHSY, CDR2 SAAADI. V lost 0 bases and J lost 3, with 9 bases in between. This CDR3 contains 14 residues. The CDR3 coding sequence is TGCGCCAGCAGTGAGTCCCCACAAGTCTACGAGCAGTACTTC. Its translation: CASSESPQVYEQYF.

The chain joins TRBV7-9 to TRBJ1-5, with TRBD1 as a possible D gene (5 bases). The CDR3 has 12 amino acids. CDR1 and CDR2 (germline): SEHNR, FQNEAQ (reference sequence). The V and J ends lost 8 bases and 7 bases respectively, with 12 bases between them. The CDR3, as DNA: TGTGCCAGCGCTTGGGGCGGCCAGCCCCAGCATTTT. Its translation: CASAWGGQPQHF. Based on the CDR3 plus reference TRBV7-9 and TRBJ1-5, the full variable domain is DTGVSQNPRHKITKRGQNVTFRCDPISEHNRLYWYRQTLGQGPEFLTYFQNEAQLEKSRLLSDRFSAERPKGSFSTLEIQRTEQGDSAMYLCASAWGGQPQHFGDGTRLSIL.

This clone was counted a single time. The CDR3: CASSSQGFTEAFF. Here the CDR3 DNA reads TGTGCCAGCAGCTCCCAGGGATTCACTGAAGCTTTCTTT. The chain carries TRBV9 and TRBJ1-1, with D maybe TRBD1 (5 bases). Germline CDR1 is SGDLS and CDR2 is YYNGEE. CDR3 length: 13 amino acids. Trimming removed 4 bases at V and 4 bases at J, with 11 bases between.

The chain recombines TRBV30 with TRBJ2-7; D is ambiguous. The CDR3 runs to 13 residues. Germline CDR1 GTSNPN, CDR2 SVGIG (reference sequence). Deletions cut 2 bases from V and 1 base from J, with 9 bases between. CDR3 sequence: CAWSPRISYEQYF. The CDR3 bases are TGTGCCTGGAGTCCTAGGATTTCCTACGAGCAGTACTTC.

The V call is TRBV4-1, the J call TRBJ2-7, with 12 positions matching TRBD1. The CDR3 loop spans 16 amino acids. The trim removed 4 bases at V and 6 bases at J, leaving 10 bases unmatched. Germline CDR1 is MGHRA and CDR2 is YSYEKL. The CDR3 sequence is CASSLVPGQGAFEQYF. The DNA of the CDR3 is TGCGCCAGCAGCCTTGTACCGGGACAGGGGGCGTTCGAGCAGTACTTC.

The chain is built from TRBV4-3 and TRBJ2-7; 10 bases fit TRBD1. The V and J ends lost 4 bases and 7 bases, in that order; junction bases with no gene match: 10. Germline V gene sequence: CDR1 LGHNA, CDR2 YSLEER. CDR3 size: 15 residues. CDR3 protein: CASSRLTGGAGEQYF. The CDR3 region has the DNA TGCGCCAGCAGCCGCTTGACAGGGGGCGCGGGGGAGCAGTACTTC.

The chain joins TRBV14 to TRBJ1-4; possible D gene TRBD1, 6 bases. V dropped 4 bases and J dropped 2 bases, with 14 bases sitting between them. The germline V gene has CDR1 SGHDN and CDR2 FVKESK. CDR3 length equals 16 residues. CDR3 DNA: TGTGCCAGCAGCCCTTTTACAGGGACCACTAATGAAAAACTGTTTTTT. It translates to CASSPFTGTTNEKLFF.

The J gene is TRBJ2-3, the V gene TRBV27; D perhaps matches TRBD1 (5 bases). From germline, CDR1 is MNHEY and CDR2 SMNVEV (reference sequence). Trimming shortened V by 2 bases and J by 7 bases, and 7 bases separated the two germline ends. This CDR3 is 12 amino acids long. Written as DNA, the CDR3 is TGTGCCAGCAGTTTAACAGGAAATACGCAGTATTTT. Translating gives CASSLTGNTQYF.

The chain employs TRBV27 and TRBJ2-7; 8 nucleotides line up with TRBD1. J was trimmed by 4 bases and V by 8 bases; bases with no gene match: 10. The CDR3 runs to 14 residues. Germline loops: CDR1 MNHEY, CDR2 SMNVEV (reference sequence). This CDR3 reads CASGGQGLMYEQYF. The CDR3 DNA follows: TGTGCCAGCGGAGGACAGGGATTAATGTACGAGCAGTACTTC.

The chain recombines TRBV7-6 with TRBJ2-7, with D possibly TRBD2 on 5 matching bases. Trimming left V 4 bases short and J 5 bases short, with 12 bases between. Germline V lookup: CDR1 SGHVS, CDR2 FNYEAQ. The CDR3 has 13 residues. This chain's CDR3 is CASSSSWGDEQYF. The CDR3 coding sequence is TGTGCCAGCAGCTCCTCCTGGGGAGACGAGCAGTACTTC.

The chain employs TRBV7-9 and TRBJ1-1; no definite D call. This CDR3 contains 13 residues. CDR1 and CDR2 (germline): SEHNR, FQNEAQ (reference sequence). Deletions cut 6 bases from V and 1 base from J, with 9 bases between. In DNA, the CDR3 is TGTGCCAGCAGTGCTCCGGGGAACACTGAAGCTTTCTTT. Amino acid sequence: CASSAPGNTEAFF. Combining the CDR3 with reference TRBV7-9 and TRBJ1-1 gives the whole variable domain DTGVSQNPRHKITKRGQNVTFRCDPISEHNRLYWYRQTLGQGPEFLTYFQNEAQLEKSRLLSDRFSAERPKGSFSTLEIQRTEQGDSAMYLCASSAPGNTEAFFGQGTRLTVV.

The chain couples TRBV27 to TRBJ2-1, with TRBD2 matching 8 bases. CDR1 MNHEY and CDR2 SMNVEV come from the germline V gene (reference sequence). With V trimmed by 2 bases and J by 3 bases, 9 bases remained unmatched. CDR3 length: 17 amino acids. In nucleotides, the CDR3 is TGTGCCAGCAGTTTAGACGGGGGGGCCGTAGACTACAATGAGCAGTTCTTC. Translated: CASSLDGGAVDYNEQFF.

This chain links TRBV6-5 with TRBJ2-7; 8 nucleotides agree with TRBD1. This CDR3 is built from 14 residues. The germline V gene has CDR1 MNHEY and CDR2 SVGAGI. With 4 bases clipped from V and 3 bases from J, the junction kept 5 bases outside the gene matches. The CDR3 bases are TGTGCCAGCAGTTCAGGGGGCGCCATCTACGAGCAGTACTTC. Its translation is CASSSGGAIYEQYF.

V is TRBV29-1 and J is TRBJ2-7; TRBD1 is a possible D gene (6 bases). Germline CDR1 SQVTM, CDR2 ANQGSEA. Trimming left V 6 bases short and J 7 bases short, with 16 bases between. The CDR3 totals 12 residues. This chain's CDR3 is CSVLQGLGEQYF. CDR3 bases: TGCAGCGTCTTACAGGGTCTGGGGGAGCAGTACTTC.

This chain links TRBV6-4 with TRBJ1-5; 9 bases match TRBD1. Germline loops: CDR1 MRHNA, CDR2 SNTAGT. CDR3 length: 15 residues. With V trimmed by 6 bases and J by 4 bases, 7 bases remained unmatched. The CDR3 nucleotides are TGTGCCAGCAGGTCCCGGGACAGGGCGAATCAGCCCCAGCATTTT. It translates to CASRSRDRANQPQHF.

Only one count was recorded for this clone. Other DNA variants within this sample encode the same CDR3. This sequence joins TRBV12-5 and TRBJ2-7; D is unclear. Germline V gene data show CDR1 as LGHNT and CDR2 as FRNRAP. The CDR3 consists of 12 residues. Trimming stripped 5 bases from V and 0 bases from J, with 5 bases between. The DNA of the CDR3 is TGTGCTAGTGGTCCAGACTCCTACGAGCAGTACTTC. Translating gives CASGPDSYEQYF. Variable domain in full (rest from reference TRBV12-5 and TRBJ2-7): DARVTQTPRHKVTEMGQEVTMRCQPILGHNTVFWYRQTMMQGLELLAYFRNRAPLDDSGMPKDRFSAEMPDATLATLKIQPSEPRDSAVYFCASGPDSYEQYFGPGTRLTVT.

The chain has TRBV7-8 and TRBJ1-1; D is unclear. CDR1 is SGHVS, CDR2 FQNEAQ, per germline. The CDR3 is made up of 16 amino acids. The V and J ends lost 7 bases and 4 bases respectively, with 22 bases between them. CDR3 amino acids: CASINGGLSDFTEAFF. The CDR3 DNA follows: TGTGCCAGCATTAATGGCGGACTATCAGACTTCACTGAAGCTTTCTTT. Based on the CDR3 plus reference TRBV7-8 and TRBJ1-1, the full variable domain is GAGVSQSPRYKVAKRGQDVALRCDPISGHVSLFWYQQALGQGPEFLTYFQNEAQLDKSGLPSDRFFAERPEGSVSTLKIQRTQQEDSAVYLCASINGGLSDFTEAFFGQGTRLTVV.

The rearrangement uses TRBV27 and TRBJ2-3; D is perhaps TRBD1 (6 bases). The CDR3 is 12 residues long. Germline CDR1 and CDR2: MNHEY and SMNVEV (reference sequence). The ends were cut back, 6 bases at V and 5 bases at J, with 9 bases in the middle. The CDR3 sequence is CASSPDRDTQYF. The CDR3, as DNA: TGTGCCAGCAGCCCGGACAGAGATACGCAGTATTTT.

This clone was observed a few times. The chain is built from TRBV9 and TRBJ2-6; 7 bases are shared with TRBD1. Losses at the gene ends were 2 bases for V and 0 bases for J; bases not matched to a gene: 11. CDR1 is SGDLS and CDR2 is YYNGEE in the germline V gene. The CDR3 covers 19 residues. The CDR3 region has the DNA TGTGCCAGCAGCGTGCAAATAGGGGACAGCTTCTCTGGGGCCAACGTCCTGACTTTC. Protein: CASSVQIGDSFSGANVLTF. Full variable domain (missing parts from reference TRBV9 and TRBJ2-6): DSGVTQTPKHLITATGQRVTLRCSPRSGDLSVYWYQQSLDQGLQFLIQYYNGEERAKGNILERFSAQQFPDLHSELNLSSLELGDSALYFCASSVQIGDSFSGANVLTFGAGSRLTVL.

This chain connects TRBV15 to TRBJ2-7; unclear D gene. This CDR3 is 13 amino acids long. Trimming took 8 bases from V and 2 from J, leaving 13 bases between them. Germline CDR1 is LNHNV and CDR2 is YYDKDF (reference sequence). The CDR3 spells CATSTQSPYEQYF. The CDR3 DNA is TGTGCCACCTCTACCCAATCCCCCTACGAGCAGTACTTC. The variable domain in full, with the rest retrieved from reference TRBV15 and TRBJ2-7, is DAMVIQNPRYQVTQFGKPVTLSCSQTLNHNVMYWYQQKSSQAPKLLFHYYDKDFNNEADTPDNFQSRRPNTSFCFLDIRSPGLGDTAMYLCATSTQSPYEQYFGPGTRLTVT.